The sequence of this TCR beta chain was determined in a study of shared clonotypes between healthy human individuals. Libraries were prepared by immunoSEQ multiplex PCR; TCRdb keeps only in-frame clonotypes and omits some of them. The table records some 2 million clones, 95% of them present only once. The V end was cut by 5 bases, the J end by 3 bases, with 14 bases between. CDR1 and CDR2 from the germline V gene are SGHVS and FQNEAQ. CDR3 length: 15 residues. The sample taken for sequencing was naive CD4+ T cells sorted from blood. Described subset: CD45RA+ positively selected. This TCR came from a young man in good health. This chain links TRBV7-8 with TRBJ1-5; TRBD1 might be the D (6 bases). This CDR3 reads CASSNTGNLNQPQHF. As DNA, the CDR3 is TGTGCCAGCAGCAACACAGGGAACCTCAATCAGCCCCAGCATTTT.